This is a list of T cell receptor beta chains from one sample in a study of cytotoxic CD8 clonotypes in ibrutinib-treated CLL. The method was immunoSEQ multiplex PCR; TCRdb's version includes in-frame clones alone and lacks a portion of them. Here the sample spans about 160,000 clones, around nine tenths being singletons. The material was PBMCs, obtained at disease progression, from a patient treated with ibrutinib. The source of these receptors is a human donor with chronic lymphocytic leukemia. The CDR3 runs from the conserved cysteine through the conserved F or W. A D gene is named only where the DNA matches it firmly. Clone size is stated in some rows and not others, as once, few, many or a class when expanded.

j_gene	abundance	d_gene	v_gene	len	CDR3nt	CDR3aa
TRBJ1-2	-	-	TRBV7-9	13	TGTGCCAGCAGCTCATCCGGATTCTATGGCTACACCTTC	CASSSSGFYGYTF
TRBJ2-5	-	TRBD1	TRBV11-1	15	TGTGCCAGCAGCCCGATGGGACAGCCCCAAGAGACCCAGTACTTC	CASSPMGQPQETQYF
TRBJ2-7	-	TRBD2	TRBV9	20	TGTGCCAGCAGCGTAGGGGACAGTCGGACTAGCGGGAGGGCCTTCCACGAGCAGTACTTC	CASSVGDSRTSGRAFHEQYF
TRBJ1-1	-	-	TRBV7-3	16	TGTGCCAGCAGCTTAGGGCTGACTGCGCGACAGGAGAAAGCTTTCTTT	CASSLGLTARQEKAFF
TRBJ2-5	-	-	TRBV5-1	13	TGCGCCAGCAGCTTGGGGGGCGGCGAGACCCAGTACTTC	CASSLGGGETQYF
TRBJ1-2	-	TRBD1	TRBV7-6	19	TGTGCCAGCAGCCCAGGCCCCGGCAGGGGGCGCGTGCCTAACTATGGCTACACCTTC	CASSPGPGRGRVPNYGYTF
TRBJ1-2	-	-	TRBV6-1	13	TGTGCCAGCAGTGTAGGACATAACTATGGCTACACCTTC	CASSVGHNYGYTF
TRBJ1-3	-	-	TRBV25-1	18	TGTGCCAGCAGTGGGGAGTCCAGGATCCCCGCCTCTGGAAACACCATATATTTT	CASSGESRIPASGNTIYF
TRBJ1-2	-	-	TRBV11-3	14	TGTGCCAGCAGCTTAGAGGACTCAGGGTGGGGCTACACCTTC	CASSLEDSGWGYTF
TRBJ2-7	-	-	TRBV7-9	15	TGTGCCAGCAGCTTAGAAGGGACTCCCTATTACGAGCAGTACTTC	CASSLEGTPYYEQYF
TRBJ2-1	-	-	TRBV9	12	TGTGCCAGCAGCGCCTCCTACAATGAGCAGTTCTTC	CASSASYNEQFF
TRBJ2-1	-	TRBD1	TRBV4-1	15	TGCGCCAGCAGCCAACCCGGGACAGGGGACAATGAGCAGTTCTTC	CASSQPGTGDNEQFF
TRBJ2-2	-	-	TRBV19	13	TGTGCCAGTACCCTTAGACTAGCCGGGGAGCTGTTTTTT	CASTLRLAGELFF
TRBJ2-5	-	-	TRBV5-6	12	TGTGCCAGCAGGCTTCAGGGCGAGACCCAGTACTTC	CASRLQGETQYF
TRBJ1-5	-	-	TRBV23-1	17	TGCGCCAGCAGTCCACCCGCCGGGGGGGCCAGCAATCAGCCCCAGCATTTT	CASSPPAGGASNQPQHF
TRBJ2-2	-	-	TRBV11-3	17	TGTGCCAGCAGCTTGGGACCGGACAGCGGTGTCACCGGGGAGCTGTTTTTT	CASSLGPDSGVTGELFF
TRBJ2-2	-	TRBD1	TRBV18	16	TGTGCCACCCAGGACAGGGGTCGTGCGATCACCGGGGAGCTGTTTTTT	CATQDRGRAITGELFF
TRBJ2-3	once	-	TRBV9	14	TGTGCCAGCAGCAGCGCACCCGGCACAGATACGCAGTATTTT	CASSSAPGTDTQYF
TRBJ1-2	-	TRBD1	TRBV7-9	16	TGTGCCAGCAGCTTAGGACTCTCGGGACAGCTCTATGGCTACACCTTC	CASSLGLSGQLYGYTF
TRBJ2-5	-	-	TRBV5-6	16	TGTGCCAGCAGCCGAGGCATGGGAAGACCTCAAGAGACCCAGTACTTC	CASSRGMGRPQETQYF
TRBJ2-1	-	TRBD2	TRBV28	17	TGTGCCAGCTACACCGTCACACGGGGGGAGGACGTCAATGAGCAGTTCTTC	CASYTVTRGEDVNEQFF
TRBJ1-1	once	TRBD1	TRBV10-2	15	TGCGCCAGCACCGAACTGACAGGGGAGGACACTGAAGCTTTCTTT	CASTELTGEDTEAFF
TRBJ2-7	once	-	TRBV19	14	TGTGCCAGTAGTATGCAGTCCCGGGCCTACGAGCAGTACTTC	CASSMQSRAYEQYF
TRBJ2-3	-	-	TRBV28	13	TGTGCCAGCAGCTTCGGAAGCACAGATACGCAGTATTTT	CASSFGSTDTQYF
TRBJ1-1	-	-	TRBV27	11	TGTGCCAGCGTAGGGGCAGTTGAAGCTTTCTTT	CASVGAVEAFF
TRBJ2-7	-	-	TRBV19	15	TGTGCCAGTAGTGTCCTTGGGGCTCTCGGCTACGAGCAGTACTTC	CASSVLGALGYEQYF
TRBJ2-3	-	TRBD2	TRBV18	15	TGTGCCAGCTCACCTGCGGGAGGAGCCACAGATACGCAGTATTTT	CASSPAGGATDTQYF
TRBJ1-1	-	-	TRBV9	14	TGTGCCAGCAGCGTAGTTCTGCCGAACACTGAAGCTTTCTTT	CASSVVLPNTEAFF
TRBJ2-2	-	TRBD2	TRBV4-1	18	TGCGCCAGCAGCCAAGGCCCGGGACTAGCGGGAGAGGCCGGGGAGCTGTTTTTT	CASSQGPGLAGEAGELFF
TRBJ1-1	-	-	TRBV4-3	18	TGCGCCAGCAGCCAAGAAGCCTATATTCTGACAGGCGAGAAGGAAGCTTTCTTT	CASSQEAYILTGEKEAFF
TRBJ1-5	-	-	TRBV21-1	18	TGTGCCAGCAGCACCCAAGACAGGGCGAGTAGGGAGCGTCAGCCCCAGCATTTT	CASSTQDRASRERQPQHF
TRBJ1-1	-	TRBD1	TRBV5-4	16	TGTGCCAGCAGCTTCGGGGGACAGGGGCGGGGAACTGAAGCTTTCTTT	CASSFGGQGRGTEAFF
TRBJ2-3	few	TRBD1	TRBV6-4	15	TGTGCCAGCAGAAGGACAGGGGACGGCACAGATACGCAGTATTTT	CASRRTGDGTDTQYF
TRBJ1-2	-	-	TRBV29-1	13	TGCAGCGTTAGACAGGCTGTTCGCTATGGCTACACCTTC	CSVRQAVRYGYTF
TRBJ1-2	-	TRBD1	TRBV29-1	16	TGCAGCGTTGAAGGGGGACAGGGGGCTTCTAACTATGGCTACACCTTC	CSVEGGQGASNYGYTF
TRBJ2-7	-	-	TRBV7-6	13	TGTGCCAGCAGCTTTACCGGACGATACGAGCAGTACTTC	CASSFTGRYEQYF
TRBJ2-4	few	TRBD2	TRBV15	15	TGTGCCACCAGCAGAGATCGGGGGGAGTTCGCCATTCAGTACTTC	CATSRDRGEFAIQYF
TRBJ2-3	once	TRBD2	TRBV7-6	17	TGTGCCAGCAGCTTAGCGCCGGCGGGAGGGGGGACGGATACGCAGTATTTT	CASSLAPAGGGTDTQYF
TRBJ2-3	-	-	TRBV6-6	14	TGTGCCAGCAGTTACGTACTGGGCACAGATACGCAGTATTTT	CASSYVLGTDTQYF
TRBJ1-2	-	-	TRBV7-3	13	TGTGCCAGCAGGTCCGGTGCTAACTATGGCTACACCTTC	CASRSGANYGYTF
TRBJ1-2	-	-	TRBV6-1	15	TGTGCCAGCAGTGGGTCAACAACCCTCCACTATGGCTACACCTTC	CASSGSTTLHYGYTF
TRBJ2-3	-	-	TRBV29-1	17	TGCAGCGTTGATGTCTCACTAGTGGGAGTAACGGCAGATACGCAGTATTTT	CSVDVSLVGVTADTQYF
TRBJ1-3	-	-	TRBV6-1	13	TGTGCCAGCATCCCGCAGCCGGAGAACACCATATATTTT	CASIPQPENTIYF
TRBJ1-2	-	TRBD1	TRBV18	16	TGTGCCAGCTCACCACCCCCTCTGACAGGGATGAATGGCTACACCTTC	CASSPPPLTGMNGYTF
TRBJ1-1	-	-	TRBV19	15	TGTGCCACCATATGGACCCGCGCAGGGCACCCTGCAGCTTTCTTT	CATIWTRAGHPAAFF
TRBJ2-1	-	-	TRBV27	11	TGTGCCAGCACCGTATCGGGGGAACAGTTCTTC	CASTVSGEQFF
TRBJ2-5	-	-	TRBV10-2	13	TGCGCCAGCAGAGAACAGGGAACAGAGACCCAGTACTTC	CASREQGTETQYF
TRBJ2-1	few	-	TRBV7-8	15	TGTGCCAGCAGCTTAATCTGGGGACCAGACAATGAGCAGTTCTTC	CASSLIWGPDNEQFF
TRBJ2-7	-	TRBD2	TRBV5-1	14	TGCGCCAGCAGTTTTAGCGGGACTACCTACGAGCAGTACTTC	CASSFSGTTYEQYF
TRBJ2-1	many	TRBD2	TRBV9	17	TGTGCCAGCAGCGGGTCGCTAGCGGGAGATAACTACAATGAGCAGTTCTTC	CASSGSLAGDNYNEQFF
TRBJ2-6	-	-	TRBV5-1	15	TGCGCCAGCTCCCCCCGTAGCTCTGGGGCCAACGTCCTGACTTTC	CASSPRSSGANVLTF
TRBJ2-3	-	TRBD1	TRBV4-3	14	TGCGCCAGCAACCGGGACAGCTACACAGATACGCAGTATTTT	CASNRDSYTDTQYF
TRBJ1-5	-	-	TRBV2	13	TGTGCCAGCAGCCTACCGGCCAATCAGCCCCAGCATTTT	CASSLPANQPQHF
TRBJ1-2	-	-	TRBV29-1	14	TGCAGCGTTGAAGAGCGACAAACTCACTATGGCTACACCTTC	CSVEERQTHYGYTF
TRBJ1-1	-	-	TRBV27	14	TGTGCCAGCAGTTTAACGGGCATGAACACTGAAGCTTTCTTT	CASSLTGMNTEAFF